This TCR beta chain was obtained from a study of T cell changes during pregnancy in multiple sclerosis. The repertoire was sequenced with immunoSEQ multiplex PCR; TCRdb's copy has only in-frame clones and lacks some. This sample carries about 87,000 clones, 85% to 95% of them seen once, and the ten largest clones take around 1.4%. The CDR3 has 15 residues. CDR1 and CDR2 from the germline V gene are SGHRS and YFSETQ. Trimming removed 0 bases from V and 7 bases from J, with 16 bases in between. This clonotype originated in a female donor in good health, enrolled as a control in a pregnancy study. The specimen comprised peripheral blood, sampled in the third trimester of pregnancy. The chain joins TRBV5-1 to TRBJ1-1, with a weak D call TRBD1 (5 bases). DNA for the CDR3: TGCGCCAGCAGCTTGGAGGGGCCGCCGGTACTTGAAGCTTTCTTT. It translates to CASSLEGPPVLEAFF.